This T cell receptor (beta chain) is drawn from a study of identical twins. Trimming cost V 5 bases and J 10 bases, with 14 bases left between them. The CDR3 is made up of 12 amino acids. Germline values: CDR1 MNHEY, CDR2 SMNVEV (reference sequence). General study results and limits: Findings depended on cross-sectional statistics rather than tracking the same donors.

TCRdb itself ran the 5' RACE reads through MiXCR, one entry per CDR3 protein. The data show approximately 600,000 distinct CDR3 sequences, around 7.5% seen once. The table lists this clonotype with a few counts. No antigen is known for it. This same sample was also taken into another study, of yellow fever vaccine responses in identical twins.

This chain joins TRBV27 and TRBJ1-2; possibly TRBD1 for D (5 bases). The sequenced material came from PBMCs. This TCR derives from a woman aged 18-35 years in good health. CDR3 in amino acids: CASSPPGGVYTF. The CDR3 DNA sequence: TGTGCCAGCAGTCCACCGGGAGGGGTCTACACCTTC.